The rows below give T cell receptor beta chains drawn from one sample of a study of blood T cell repertoires in COVID-19. Libraries were prepared by immunoSEQ multiplex PCR; TCRdb keeps only in-frame clonotypes and omits some of them. The table records about 300,000 clones, nearly 90% of them present only once. The source material was peripheral blood. Every receptor here comes from a woman in her twenties or thirties with COVID-19, enrolled during active disease. Both conserved end residues are part of each CDR3. A D gene is named only where the DNA matches it firmly. Clone size is stated in some rows and not others, as once, few, many or a class when expanded.

V,size,D,J,DNA,CDR3
TRBV19,few,TRBD1,TRBJ1-5,TGTGCCAGTAGTTCCCGACAGGGTAGGAGCAATCAGCCCCAGCATTTT,CASSSRQGRSNQPQHF
TRBV6-5,NA,NA,TRBJ1-1,TGTGCCAGCAAAAGGGGAAAGGAGAACACTGAAGCTTTCTTT,CASKRGKENTEAFF
TRBV28,NA,NA,TRBJ1-3,TGTGCCAGCACCACACCGGGCGACGGGAGCTCTGGAAACACCATATATTTT,CASTTPGDGSSGNTIYF
TRBV19,NA,NA,TRBJ1-5,TGTGCCAGTAGCCTTAGACAGTTCAATCAGCCCCAGCATTTT,CASSLRQFNQPQHF
TRBV15,NA,NA,TRBJ1-1,TGTGCCACCAATAAACAGGGCGGTGGCACTGAAGCTTTCTTT,CATNKQGGGTEAFF
TRBV28,NA,NA,TRBJ1-5,TGTGCCACCTCACGGGCAGGGGTGGGCAATCAGCCCCAGCATTTT,CATSRAGVGNQPQHF
TRBV18,once,TRBD1,TRBJ2-5,TGTGCCAGCTCACCACAGGGGGCTCAAGAGACCCAGTACTTC,CASSPQGAQETQYF
TRBV7-2,once,NA,TRBJ2-3,TGTGCCAGCAGCTTCGTCACAGATACGCAGTATTTT,CASSFVTDTQYF
TRBV12-1,NA,NA,TRBJ2-2,TGTGCCAGCAGCTTTTTCCGGGGGGCAGTTACCGGGGAGCTGTTTTTT,CASSFFRGAVTGELFF
TRBV7-2,once,NA,TRBJ1-1,TGTGCCAGCAGCTTCTACCTAGAGTGGCCCGAAGCTTTCTTT,CASSFYLEWPEAFF
TRBV19,NA,NA,TRBJ1-6,TGTGCCAGCGCCCCGACAGGTCCTAATTCACCCCTCCACTTT,CASAPTGPNSPLHF
TRBV7-8,NA,TRBD1,TRBJ1-1,TGTGCCAGCAGCCTAGGGACAGGGAAGTATTTGAACACTGAAGCTTTCTTT,CASSLGTGKYLNTEAFF
TRBV3-1/TRBV3-2,NA,TRBD1,TRBJ2-1,TGTGCCAGCAGCCCAACAGGGGGAGTAGACAATGAGCAGTTCTTC,CASSPTGGVDNEQFF
TRBV7-8,NA,NA,TRBJ1-5,TGTGCCAGCAGCCCAGGAGGTTGGCCCCAGCATTTT,CASSPGGWPQHF
TRBV6-4,NA,TRBD2,TRBJ2-1,TGTGCCAGCAGTCCTTCTCGGGGGGGCCTTAATGAGCAGTTCTTC,CASSPSRGGLNEQFF
TRBV6-1,NA,TRBD1,TRBJ2-7,TGTGCCAGCAGTGATCTCAACCGGGACAGGGCTGGGGAGTACTTC,CASSDLNRDRAGEYF
TRBV7-9,once,NA,TRBJ1-4,TGTGCCAGCAGCTTAAGGATCGCGGGAGAGGATGAAAAACTGTTTTTT,CASSLRIAGEDEKLFF
TRBV5-1,NA,TRBD2,TRBJ2-2,TGCGCCAGCAGCTCCGGGGGGGCAGTTAACGGGGAGCTGTTTTTT,CASSSGGAVNGELFF
TRBV6-5,NA,NA,TRBJ1-6,TGTGCCAGCATTTTTGGCAGGAATAATTCACCCCTCCACTTT,CASIFGRNNSPLHF